This is a list of T cell receptor beta chains from one sample in a study of blood T cell repertoires in COVID-19. Clones were sequenced by immunoSEQ multiplex PCR, and TCRdb holds only the in-frame ones, with some missing. The sample holds approximately 250,000 clones; roughly 86% are singletons and the top ten take about 5.2%. Sequenced: peripheral blood. These receptors were taken from a woman in her fifties or sixties with COVID-19, enrolled during active disease. The CDR3 runs from the conserved cysteine through the conserved F or W. The D gene is left open where the match is weak. For some rows the clone size is stated as once, few or many, or as a class when expanded; others skip it.

CDR3nt | CDR3aa | abundance | v_gene | d_gene | j_gene
TGTGCCAGCAGTGAACAGGGGGCGGGTGACTATGGCTACACCTTC | CASSEQGAGDYGYTF | - | TRBV2 | TRBD1 | TRBJ1-2
TGTGCCAGCAGCCGGGGACTAGCGGACGAGCAGTACTTC | CASSRGLADEQYF | - | TRBV11-1 | TRBD2 | TRBJ2-7
TGTGCCAGCAGCCTTAGCGGGAGCAAGTCAGATACGCAGTATTTT | CASSLSGSKSDTQYF | - | TRBV2 | TRBD2 | TRBJ2-3
TGTGCCAGCAGCTTAGCCATCGCTAGCGGCCCCGAATTTGATGGTGAGCAGTTCTTC | CASSLAIASGPEFDGEQFF | - | TRBV7-8 | TRBD2 | TRBJ2-1
TGTGCCAGCGGGAACCGCGACAGACTCTACGAGCAGTACTTC | CASGNRDRLYEQYF | - | TRBV7-2 | - | TRBJ2-7
TGTGCCAGCAAGGCTAGCGGGAGAACGCGCGAGCAGTACTTC | CASKASGRTREQYF | - | TRBV27 | TRBD2 | TRBJ2-7
TGTGCCAGCAGCTCACCAGGAAAAGATACGCAGTATTTT | CASSSPGKDTQYF | - | TRBV5-6 | - | TRBJ2-3
TGTGCCAGCGGTGGACAGATGTTCTATGGCTACACCTTC | CASGGQMFYGYTF | - | TRBV2 | - | TRBJ1-2
TGTGCCAGCAGTGAAGCTGGGGGACAGGTCGGGGAAAAACTGTTTTTT | CASSEAGGQVGEKLFF | few | TRBV2 | TRBD1 | TRBJ1-4
TGTGCCAGCAGCGTTATTGGGGGAGGGCCCTCGGATGAGCAGTTCTTC | CASSVIGGGPSDEQFF | - | TRBV9 | TRBD2 | TRBJ2-1
TGTGCCAGCAGCCTACCAGGGACTGAAGCTTTCTTT | CASSLPGTEAFF | - | TRBV27 | - | TRBJ1-1
TGTGCCAGCAGTTCGTACTACGAGCAGTACTTC | CASSSYYEQYF | once | TRBV12-3/TRBV12-4 | - | TRBJ2-7
TGTGCCTGGAGTACCTCGAGTTATTCACAGCCCCAGCATTTT | CAWSTSSYSQPQHF | - | TRBV30 | - | TRBJ1-5
TGTGCCAGCAGCTTAGAACCCCAGGGAGGTGAGCAGTTCTTC | CASSLEPQGGEQFF | - | TRBV11-3 | - | TRBJ2-1
TGCGCCAGCAGCTTGGCCGGGGGGTATAATTCACCCCTCCACTTT | CASSLAGGYNSPLHF | - | TRBV5-1 | - | TRBJ1-6
TGCGCCAGCAGCTTGGATACACCCGACTATGGCTACACCTTC | CASSLDTPDYGYTF | once | TRBV5-1 | - | TRBJ1-2
TGTGCCCGACCATCGGGAACAGGGACTGGAAACACCATATATTTT | CARPSGTGTGNTIYF | - | TRBV6-5 | - | TRBJ1-3
TGCAGCGTTGAGGGGGACAGCCGCACTGAAGCTTTCTTT | CSVEGDSRTEAFF | many | TRBV29-1 | TRBD1 | TRBJ1-1
TGTGCCAGCAGCCTGACTCGCGACTATGGCTACACCTTC | CASSLTRDYGYTF | once | TRBV7-3 | - | TRBJ1-2
TGTGCCAGCAATCCGGGAGGGGCCCTCTATGGCTACACCTTC | CASNPGGALYGYTF | - | TRBV6-5 | - | TRBJ1-2
TGTGCCAGCAGTTTTGTCGAGTTAGATACGCAGTATTTT | CASSFVELDTQYF | - | TRBV9 | - | TRBJ2-3